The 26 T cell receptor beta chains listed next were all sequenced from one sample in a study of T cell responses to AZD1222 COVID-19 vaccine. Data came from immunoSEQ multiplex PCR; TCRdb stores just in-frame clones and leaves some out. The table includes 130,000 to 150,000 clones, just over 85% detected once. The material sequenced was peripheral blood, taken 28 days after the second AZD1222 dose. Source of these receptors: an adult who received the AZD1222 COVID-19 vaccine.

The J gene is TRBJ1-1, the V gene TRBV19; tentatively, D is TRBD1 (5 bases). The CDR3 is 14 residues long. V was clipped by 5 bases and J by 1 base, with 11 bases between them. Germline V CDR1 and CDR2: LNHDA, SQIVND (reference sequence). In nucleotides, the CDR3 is TGTGCCAGTAGTCTCGCAGGGTGGAACACTGAAGCTTTCTTT. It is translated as CASSLAGWNTEAFF.

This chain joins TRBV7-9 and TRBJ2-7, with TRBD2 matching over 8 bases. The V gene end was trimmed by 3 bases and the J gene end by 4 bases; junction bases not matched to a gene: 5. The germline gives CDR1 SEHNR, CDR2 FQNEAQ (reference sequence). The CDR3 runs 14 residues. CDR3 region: CASSLGSGTYEQYF. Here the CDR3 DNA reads TGTGCCAGCAGCTTGGGTAGCGGGACTTACGAGCAGTACTTC.

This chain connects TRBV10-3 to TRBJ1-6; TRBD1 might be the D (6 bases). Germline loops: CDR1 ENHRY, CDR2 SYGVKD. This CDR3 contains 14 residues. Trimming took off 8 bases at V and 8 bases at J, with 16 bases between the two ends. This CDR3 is CAIRQAGRDSPLHF. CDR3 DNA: TGTGCCATCCGACAGGCGGGGAGGGATTCACCCCTCCACTTT.

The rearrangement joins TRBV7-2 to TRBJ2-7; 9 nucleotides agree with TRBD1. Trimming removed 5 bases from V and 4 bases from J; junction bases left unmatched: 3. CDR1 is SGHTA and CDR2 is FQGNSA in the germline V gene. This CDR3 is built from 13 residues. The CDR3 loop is CASSRDREYEQYF. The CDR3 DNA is TGTGCCAGCAGCAGGGACAGGGAGTACGAGCAGTACTTC.

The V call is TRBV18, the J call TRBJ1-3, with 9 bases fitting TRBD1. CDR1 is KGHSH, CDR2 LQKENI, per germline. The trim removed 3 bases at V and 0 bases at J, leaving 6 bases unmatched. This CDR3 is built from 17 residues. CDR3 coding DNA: TGTGCCAGCTCACCGAGGACAGGGGACCACTCTGGAAACACCATATATTTT. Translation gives CASSPRTGDHSGNTIYF.

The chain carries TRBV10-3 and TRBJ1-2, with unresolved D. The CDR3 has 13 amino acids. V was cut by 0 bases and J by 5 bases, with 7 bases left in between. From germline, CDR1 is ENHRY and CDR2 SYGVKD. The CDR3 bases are TGTGCCATCAGTGAGTCGCCCTCGTATGGCTACACCTTC. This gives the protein CAISESPSYGYTF.

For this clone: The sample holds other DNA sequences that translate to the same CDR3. The DNA of the CDR3 is TGTGCCAGCAACATCGGAAGAGGAGGTAATGAAAAACTGTTTTTT. Protein: CASNIGRGGNEKLFF. This chain links TRBV6-5 with TRBJ1-4; the D is unclear. Germline CDR1 MNHEY, CDR2 SVGAGI. The CDR3 loop spans 15 amino acids. Trimming took 7 bases from V and 4 from J, leaving 16 bases between them.

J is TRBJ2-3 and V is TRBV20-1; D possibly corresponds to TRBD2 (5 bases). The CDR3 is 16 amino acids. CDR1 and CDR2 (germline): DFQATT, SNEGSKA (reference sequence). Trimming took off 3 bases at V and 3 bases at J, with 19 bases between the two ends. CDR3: CSASKSPRRPTDTQYF. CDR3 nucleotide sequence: TGCAGTGCTAGTAAGTCTCCACGGAGGCCGACAGATACGCAGTATTTT.

The CDR3 loop is CASSVRGLSPLHF. In DNA, the CDR3 is TGTGCCAGCAGCGTCAGGGGACTGTCACCCCTCCACTTT. This chain uses TRBV12-3 or TRBV12-4 with TRBJ1-6; tentatively, D is TRBD1 (6 bases). The ends were cut back, 6 bases at V and 10 bases at J, with 13 bases in the middle. This CDR3 has 13 amino acids.

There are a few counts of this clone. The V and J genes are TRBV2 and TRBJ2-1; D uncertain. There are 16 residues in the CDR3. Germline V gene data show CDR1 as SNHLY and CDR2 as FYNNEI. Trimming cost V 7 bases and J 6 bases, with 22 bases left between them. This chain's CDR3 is CASTAVEIPLINEQFF. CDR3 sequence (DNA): TGTGCCAGCACCGCGGTGGAGATCCCACTAATCAATGAGCAGTTCTTC.

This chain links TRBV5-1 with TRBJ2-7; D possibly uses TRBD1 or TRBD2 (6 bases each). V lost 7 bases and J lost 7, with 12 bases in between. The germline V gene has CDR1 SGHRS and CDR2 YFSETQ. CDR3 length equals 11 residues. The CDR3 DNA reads TGCGCCAGCCGGAGGGGGAGTGAGCAGTACTTC. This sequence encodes CASRRGSEQYF.

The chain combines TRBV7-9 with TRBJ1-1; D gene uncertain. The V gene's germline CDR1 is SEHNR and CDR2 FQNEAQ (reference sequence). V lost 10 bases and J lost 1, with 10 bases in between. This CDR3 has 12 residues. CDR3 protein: CAIRRENTEAFF. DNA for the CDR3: TGTGCCATCCGTAGGGAGAACACTGAAGCTTTCTTT.

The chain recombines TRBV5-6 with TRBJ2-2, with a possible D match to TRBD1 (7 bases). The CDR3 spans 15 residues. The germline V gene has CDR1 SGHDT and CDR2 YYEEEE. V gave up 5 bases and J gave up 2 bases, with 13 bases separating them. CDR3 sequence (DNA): TGTGCCAGCAGGGCGGGACAGCCAAACACCGGGGAGCTGTTTTTT. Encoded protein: CASRAGQPNTGELFF. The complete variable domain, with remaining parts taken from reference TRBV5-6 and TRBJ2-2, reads DAGVTQSPTHLIKTRGQQVTLRCSPKSGHDTVSWYQQALGQGPQFIFQYYEEEERQRGNFPDRFSGHQFPNYSSELNVNALLLGDSALYLCASRAGQPNTGELFFGEGSRLTVL.

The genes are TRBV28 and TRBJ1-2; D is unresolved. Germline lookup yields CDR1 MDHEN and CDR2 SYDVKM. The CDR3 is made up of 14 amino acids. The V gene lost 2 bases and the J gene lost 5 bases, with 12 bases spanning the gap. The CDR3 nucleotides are TGTGCCAGCAGTTTAGGAGATAGGGCGTATGGCTACACCTTC. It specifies CASSLGDRAYGYTF.

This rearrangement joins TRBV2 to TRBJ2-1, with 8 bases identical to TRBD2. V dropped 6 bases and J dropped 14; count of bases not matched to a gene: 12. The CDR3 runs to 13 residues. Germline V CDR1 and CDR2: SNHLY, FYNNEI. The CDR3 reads CASRASGGPQEFF. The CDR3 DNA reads TGTGCCAGCAGAGCCAGCGGGGGTCCTCAAGAGTTCTTC.

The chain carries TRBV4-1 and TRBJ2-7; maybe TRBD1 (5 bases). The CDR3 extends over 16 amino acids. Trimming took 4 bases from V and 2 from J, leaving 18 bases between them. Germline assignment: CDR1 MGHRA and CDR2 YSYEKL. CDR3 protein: CASSPGPGSGPYEQYF. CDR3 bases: TGCGCCAGCAGCCCCGGGCCTGGGTCAGGGCCCTACGAGCAGTACTTC.

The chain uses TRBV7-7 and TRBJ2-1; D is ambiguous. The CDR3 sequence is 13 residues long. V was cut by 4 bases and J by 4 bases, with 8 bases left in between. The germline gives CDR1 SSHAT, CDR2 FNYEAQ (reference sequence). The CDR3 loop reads CASSSSIYNEQFF. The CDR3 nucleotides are TGTGCCAGCAGCTCGTCCATATACAATGAGCAGTTCTTC.

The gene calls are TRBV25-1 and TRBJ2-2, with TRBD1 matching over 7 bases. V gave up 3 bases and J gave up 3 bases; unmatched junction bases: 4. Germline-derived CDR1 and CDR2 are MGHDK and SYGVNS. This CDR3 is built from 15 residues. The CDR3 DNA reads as TGTGCCAGCAGTGAGAGAGGGGGCGACACCGGGGAGCTGTTTTTT. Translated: CASSERGGDTGELFF.

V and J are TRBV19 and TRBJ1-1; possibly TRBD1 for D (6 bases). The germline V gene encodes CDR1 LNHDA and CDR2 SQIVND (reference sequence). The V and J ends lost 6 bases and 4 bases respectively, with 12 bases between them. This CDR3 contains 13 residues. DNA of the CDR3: TGTGCCAGTAGAGGGGACAAAACCACTGAAGCTTTCTTT. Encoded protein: CASRGDKTTEAFF. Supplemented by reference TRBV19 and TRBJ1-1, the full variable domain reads DGGITQSPKYLFRKEGQNVTLSCEQNLNHDAMYWYRQDPGQGLRLIYYSQIVNDFQKGDIAEGYSVSREKKESFPLTVTSAQKNPTAFYLCASRGDKTTEAFFGQGTRLTVV.

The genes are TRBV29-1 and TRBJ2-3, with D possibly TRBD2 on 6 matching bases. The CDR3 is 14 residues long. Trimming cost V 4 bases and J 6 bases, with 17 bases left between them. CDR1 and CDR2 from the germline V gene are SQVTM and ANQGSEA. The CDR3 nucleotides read TGCAGCGTTGTCAGGTCCGGGAGAGGGGATACGCAGTATTTT. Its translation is CSVVRSGRGDTQYF.

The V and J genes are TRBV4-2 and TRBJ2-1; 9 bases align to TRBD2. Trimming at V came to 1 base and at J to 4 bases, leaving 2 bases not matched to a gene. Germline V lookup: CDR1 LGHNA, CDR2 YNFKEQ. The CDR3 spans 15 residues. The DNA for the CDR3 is TGTGCCAGCAGCCAAGCTAGCGGGGAGTACAATGAGCAGTTCTTC. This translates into CASSQASGEYNEQFF.

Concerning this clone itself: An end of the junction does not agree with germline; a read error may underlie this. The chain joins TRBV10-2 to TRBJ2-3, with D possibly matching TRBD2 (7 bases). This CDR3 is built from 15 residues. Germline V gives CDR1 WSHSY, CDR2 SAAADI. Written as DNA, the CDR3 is TGCGCCAGCAGTGAGTCCCGGGGGGACACACATACGCAGTATTTT. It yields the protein CASSESRGDTHTQYF.

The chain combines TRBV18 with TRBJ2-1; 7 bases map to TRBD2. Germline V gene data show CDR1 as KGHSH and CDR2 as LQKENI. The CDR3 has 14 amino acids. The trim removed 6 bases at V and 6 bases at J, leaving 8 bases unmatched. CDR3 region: CASSSSGTANEQFF. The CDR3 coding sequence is TGTGCCAGCTCGTCCAGCGGGACCGCCAATGAGCAGTTCTTC. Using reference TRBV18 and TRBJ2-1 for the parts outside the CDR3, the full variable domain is NAGVMQNPRHLVRRRGQEARLRCSPMKGHSHVYWYRQLPEEGLKFMVYLQKENIIDESGMPKERFSAEFPKEGPSILRIQQVVRGDSAAYFCASSSSGTANEQFFGPGTRLTVL.

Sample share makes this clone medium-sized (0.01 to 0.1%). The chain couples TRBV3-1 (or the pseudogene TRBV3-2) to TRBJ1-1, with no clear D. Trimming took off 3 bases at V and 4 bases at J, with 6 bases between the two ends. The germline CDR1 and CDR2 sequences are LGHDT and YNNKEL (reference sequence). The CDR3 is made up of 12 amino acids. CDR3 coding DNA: TGTGCCAGCAGCCAGACCGCCACTGAAGCTTTCTTT. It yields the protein CASSQTATEAFF.

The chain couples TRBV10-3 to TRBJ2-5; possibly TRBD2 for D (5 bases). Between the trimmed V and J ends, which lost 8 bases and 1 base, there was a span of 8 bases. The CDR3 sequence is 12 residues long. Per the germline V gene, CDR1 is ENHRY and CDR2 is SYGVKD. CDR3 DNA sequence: TGTGCCATCGGGCGGGCCCAAGAGACCCAGTACTTC. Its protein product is CAIGRAQETQYF.

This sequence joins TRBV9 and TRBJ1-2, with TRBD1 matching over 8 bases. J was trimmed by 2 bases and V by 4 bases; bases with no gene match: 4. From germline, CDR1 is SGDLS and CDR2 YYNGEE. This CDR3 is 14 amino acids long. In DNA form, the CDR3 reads TGTGCCAGCAGCCCGACAGGGGCGAACTATGGCTACACCTTC. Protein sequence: CASSPTGANYGYTF.